These 27 T cell receptor beta chains share one sample of origin, sequenced in a study of Graves' ophthalmopathy and Graves' hyperthyroidism. Amplifying from RNA transcripts, the study obtained TCR beta CDR3 regions. An opening RT-PCR round employed HTBI primers and preceded a second-round multiplex PCR. TCRdb recomputed calls from the multiplex PCR reads with MiXCR, one row per CDR3 protein. The sample has under 250,000 distinct CDR3 sequences; less than 30% are singletons. Sequencing input: peripheral blood. The receptors originated from a man aged 45-65 years with Graves' ophthalmopathy.

This chain links TRBV6-1 with TRBJ2-7; 8 bases agree with TRBD1. The V gene end was trimmed by 5 bases and the J gene end by 3 bases; junction bases not matched to a gene: 12. The CDR3 is 16 residues long. CDR1 is MNHNS and CDR2 is SASEGT in the germline V gene. CDR3 loop: CASSPKGQGNYYEQYF. The CDR3, as DNA: TGTGCCAGCAGTCCCAAAGGACAGGGAAACTACTACGAGCAGTACTTC.

This clonotype has at least ten counts. The chain links TRBV7-2 to TRBJ2-7, with D perhaps TRBD1 or TRBD2 (5 bases each). The CDR3 is 16 residues long. V lost 5 bases and J 2 bases, leaving 19 bases between the germline ends. Germline-derived CDR1 and CDR2 are SGHTA and FQGNSA. CDR3 in amino acids: CASSAGLARHTYEQYF. The CDR3 DNA is TGTGCCAGCAGCGCAGGGTTAGCGCGACACACCTACGAGCAGTACTTC.

This clonotype was observed many times. This chain uses TRBV6-1 with TRBJ2-2, with D maybe TRBD2 (5 bases). Between the trimmed V and J ends, which lost 6 bases and 1 base, there was a span of 9 bases. The V gene's germline CDR1 is MNHNS and CDR2 SASEGT. The CDR3 has 14 residues. CDR3 amino acids: CASRTNVNTGELFF. CDR3 DNA sequence: TGTGCCAGCAGGACTAACGTGAACACCGGGGAGCTGTTTTTT.

In this sample, this clonotype turned up many times. The chain has TRBV5-1 and TRBJ1-5; no clear D. V lost 0 bases and J 7 bases, leaving 11 bases between the germline ends. CDR3 size: 14 residues. The germline CDR1 and CDR2 sequences are SGHRS and YFSETQ. The CDR3 is CASSLAPGEQPQHF. The CDR3 DNA is TGCGCCAGCAGCTTGGCGCCCGGAGAACAGCCCCAGCATTTT.

This clonotype was counted ten times or more. The rearrangement joins TRBV28 to TRBJ1-1, with no clear D. The germline V and J ends were trimmed by 5 bases and 5 bases, with 12 bases remaining between them. CDR3 size: 13 residues. Per the germline V gene, CDR1 is MDHEN and CDR2 is SYDVKM. The CDR3 loop reads CASSPRPVTEAFF. CDR3 in DNA: TGTGCCAGCAGTCCCAGACCGGTTACTGAAGCTTTCTTT.

This chain connects TRBV6-5 to TRBJ1-1; D gene ambiguous. The length of the CDR3 is 16 residues. With 0 bases removed from V and 0 bases from J, the gap between germline ends came to 11 bases. Germline loops: CDR1 MNHEY, CDR2 SVGAGI. The CDR3 here is CASSYSPEDLNTEAFF. The CDR3 nucleotides read TGTGCCAGCAGTTACTCTCCGGAGGACCTGAACACTGAAGCTTTCTTT.

At least ten counts were recorded for this clonotype. The chain has TRBV29-1 and TRBJ2-7, with 8 bases aligning to TRBD1. This CDR3 is 15 amino acids long. Germline loops: CDR1 SQVTM, CDR2 ANQGSEA. The V gene end was trimmed by 3 bases and the J gene end by 1 base; junction bases not matched to a gene: 8. CDR3 amino acids: CSVEWVYRGSYEQYF. The DNA of the CDR3 is TGCAGCGTTGAGTGGGTGTACAGGGGGTCCTACGAGCAGTACTTC.

This clonotype was counted at least ten times. CDR3 DNA sequence: TGTGCCAGCAGCCTAAGCGGGGGGGGAGGAAAGGAGACCCAGTACTTC. Protein product: CASSLSGGGGKETQYF. V and J are TRBV4-2 and TRBJ2-5; TRBD2 aligns across 10 bases. The J segment lost 5 bases and the V segment lost 4 bases, leaving 10 bases of the junction unmatched. The CDR3 length is 16 residues. Germline CDR1 reads LGHNA; CDR2 reads YNFKEQ.

The sample holds many counts of this clonotype. The V gene is TRBV11-2, the J gene TRBJ2-5; no definite D call. CDR1 is SGHAT and CDR2 is FQNNGV in the germline V gene. Between the trimmed V and J ends, which lost 5 bases and 2 bases, there was a span of 12 bases. The CDR3 loop spans 14 amino acids. The CDR3 DNA follows: TGTGCCAGCAGCCCCCTTGGGCAGCAAGAGACCCAGTACTTC. This gives the protein CASSPLGQQETQYF.

The chain is built from TRBV12-3 or TRBV12-4 and TRBJ1-1; D not resolved. This CDR3 comprises 12 residues. V dropped 7 bases and J dropped 4 bases, with 10 bases sitting between them. CDR3 in amino acids: CASNGESTEAFF. CDR3 DNA: TGTGCCAGCAACGGGGAGAGCACTGAAGCTTTCTTT.

This clonotype appeared many times. CDR3 loop: CASSPASGLAGVTQYF. CDR3 DNA sequence: TGTGCCAGCAGCCCTGCCAGTGGACTAGCGGGAGTGACCCAGTACTTC. This chain links TRBV7-2 with TRBJ2-5; 13 positions agree with TRBD2. Unmatched junction bases numbered 10, after V lost 5 bases and J lost 7 bases. The CDR3 sequence is 16 residues long. CDR1 is SGHTA and CDR2 is FQGNSA in the germline V gene.

This clonotype was detected many times. The V call is TRBV29-1, the J call TRBJ2-7, with D perhaps TRBD1 or TRBD2 (5 bases each). The CDR3 length is 12 residues. Trimming pared 7 bases from V and 3 bases from J, leaving 13 bases between. Germline CDR1 SQVTM, CDR2 ANQGSEA. CDR3 DNA: TGCAGCGCACGGGACGGGAACTACGAGCAGTACTTC. Translated: CSARDGNYEQYF.

This clonotype was counted at least ten times. V usage is TRBV24-1 and J usage is TRBJ2-5; possibly TRBD2 for D (7 bases). Trimming pared 5 bases from V and 5 bases from J, leaving 14 bases between. CDR3 length equals 14 residues. CDR1 and CDR2 (germline): KGHDR, SFDVKD. In DNA, the CDR3 is TGTGCCACCAGTGGTCACGGGGGGCGGGAGACCCAGTACTTC. Amino acids: CATSGHGGRETQYF.

This clonotype appeared many times. The chain carries TRBV12-3 or TRBV12-4 and TRBJ1-1, with D possibly matching TRBD1 (5 bases). The length of the CDR3 is 15 residues. Trimming took off 2 bases at V and 1 base at J, with 11 bases between the two ends. CDR3 sequence reads: CASSLLGDPNTEAFF. The CDR3 DNA is TGTGCCAGCAGTTTACTCGGGGACCCGAACACTGAAGCTTTCTTT.

In its sample, this clonotype was seen many times. This chain connects TRBV7-2 to TRBJ1-1, with TRBD1 as a possible D gene (5 bases). V lost 1 base and J lost 8, with 17 bases in between. Germline V gives CDR1 SGHTA, CDR2 FQGNSA. The CDR3 contains 15 residues. This chain's CDR3 is CASSLVIGVVGEAFF. In DNA, the CDR3 is TGTGCCAGCAGCTTAGTAATAGGGGTCGTCGGAGAAGCTTTCTTT.

This clonotype was recorded many times. The rearrangement links TRBV28 to TRBJ1-1; D call uncertain. Trimming left V 10 bases short and J 0 bases short, with 12 bases between. CDR3 length: 13 amino acids. CDR1 and CDR2 from the germline V gene are MDHEN and SYDVKM. In DNA, the CDR3 is TGTGCCACCACTGTGAGGATGAACACTGAAGCTTTCTTT. Translating gives CATTVRMNTEAFF.

Many counts were recorded for this clonotype. The V and J genes are TRBV19 and TRBJ1-1, with 9 bases aligning to TRBD1. Germline assignment: CDR1 LNHDA and CDR2 SQIVND (reference sequence). The CDR3 spans 16 residues. The trim removed 2 bases at V and 1 base at J, leaving 5 bases unmatched. The CDR3 bases are TGTGCCAGTAGTATAAAAAGGGGACAGGGGAACACTGAAGCTTTCTTT. This codes for CASSIKRGQGNTEAFF.

The chain carries TRBV20-1 and TRBJ2-2, with TRBD1 identical over 7 bases. The V gene's germline CDR1 is DFQATT and CDR2 SNEGSKA (reference sequence). This CDR3 contains 14 residues. The junction had 9 bases not matched to a gene; V was cut back by 6 bases and J by 5 bases. The chain's CDR3 is CSATRQGRTGELFF. CDR3 in DNA: TGCAGTGCAACCCGACAGGGTAGAACCGGGGAGCTGTTTTTT.

The chain has TRBV10-3 and TRBJ1-2; D might be TRBD1 (5 bases). V was clipped by 0 bases and J by 5 bases, with 10 bases between them. Germline CDR1 is ENHRY and CDR2 is SYGVKD. The CDR3 contains 14 residues. CDR3 residues: CAISESPGWYGYTF. In DNA form, the CDR3 reads TGTGCCATCAGTGAGTCACCAGGGTGGTATGGCTACACCTTC.

This clonotype came up many times. The chain is built from TRBV6-5 and TRBJ2-7, with D possibly being TRBD1 (6 bases). The CDR3 is 14 residues long. Germline V gene lookup returns CDR1 MNHEY and CDR2 SVGAGI. Between the trimmed V and J ends, which lost 0 bases and 5 bases, there was a span of 11 bases. This CDR3 reads CASSYSSGTNEQYF. The DNA for the CDR3 is TGTGCCAGCAGTTACTCGTCAGGGACAAACGAGCAGTACTTC.

In this sample, this clonotype turned up many times. The chain combines TRBV11-2 with TRBJ2-7, with unresolved D. Per germline, CDR1 SGHAT and CDR2 FQNNGV. The V end lost 2 bases, the J end lost 4 bases, and 9 bases lay between the germline ends. CDR3 length: 13 residues. The CDR3 loop reads CASSLLQKYEQYF. CDR3 coding DNA: TGTGCCAGCAGCTTACTCCAAAAGTACGAGCAGTACTTC.

This clonotype was observed a few times. The chain joins TRBV12-3 or TRBV12-4 to TRBJ2-7, with 10 bases identical to TRBD1. Trimming at V came to 10 bases and at J to 8 bases, leaving 17 bases not matched to a gene. CDR3 length: 15 amino acids. This chain's CDR3 is CATTLGGTGVGKQYF. The CDR3 bases are TGTGCCACTACCCTCGGAGGGACAGGGGTTGGTAAGCAGTACTTC.

This clonotype was counted a single time. V is TRBV30 and J is TRBJ1-5; 7 nucleotides agree with TRBD1. The CDR3 spans 15 residues. The V segment lost 4 bases and the J segment 2 bases; nucleotides outside the gene matches: 8. CDR1 GTSNPN and CDR2 SVGIG come from the germline V gene (reference sequence). The CDR3, as DNA: TGTGCCTGGACCCCACAGGGGAGGGGCAATCAGCCCCAGCATTTT. This translates into CAWTPQGRGNQPQHF. The complete variable domain, with remaining parts taken from reference TRBV30 and TRBJ1-5, reads SQTIHQWPATLVQPVGSPLSLECTVEGTSNPNLYWYRQAAGRGLQLLFYSVGIGQISSEVPQNLSASRPQDRQFILSSKKLLLSDSGFYLCAWTPQGRGNQPQHFGDGTRLSIL.

The chain links TRBV7-2 to TRBJ1-2; TRBD1 aligns across 8 bases. The CDR3 extends over 14 amino acids. Germline values: CDR1 SGHTA, CDR2 FQGNSA. Trimming cost V 6 bases and J 6 bases; bases outside gene matches: 9. CDR3 nucleotide sequence: TGTGCCAGCAGACAAACAGGGGGTCTTGATGGCTACACCTTC. Translation gives CASRQTGGLDGYTF.

In its sample, this clonotype was seen many times. The chain has TRBV12-3 or TRBV12-4 and TRBJ1-3, with D possibly being TRBD1 (6 bases). Trimming took 1 base from V and 2 from J, leaving 12 bases between them. This CDR3 is built from 16 residues. CDR3: CASSLVGGHTGNTIYF. The DNA of the CDR3 is TGTGCCAGCAGTTTAGTAGGGGGGCACACTGGAAACACCATATATTTT.

This clonotype was found many times. The chain employs TRBV5-1 and TRBJ2-2; TRBD2 matches 11 bases. The V segment lost 0 bases and the J segment 2 bases; nucleotides outside the gene matches: 3. Germline assignment: CDR1 SGHRS and CDR2 YFSETQ. The CDR3 loop spans 17 amino acids. CDR3 bases: TGCGCCAGCAGCTTGGTGGGGACTAGCGGTAACACCGGGGAGCTGTTTTTT. This codes for CASSLVGTSGNTGELFF.

This rearrangement joins TRBV7-9 to TRBJ1-6; D gene uncertain. CDR1 is SEHNR, CDR2 FQNEAQ, per germline (reference sequence). CDR3 length: 14 residues. V was shortened by 2 bases and J by 7 bases, with 9 bases between the two germline ends. The CDR3 spells CASSLQQTNSPLHF. The CDR3 coding sequence is TGTGCCAGCAGCTTACAGCAAACCAATTCACCCCTCCACTTT. The variable domain in full, completed from reference TRBV7-9 and TRBJ1-6, reads DTGVSQNPRHKITKRGQNVTFRCDPISEHNRLYWYRQTLGQGPEFLTYFQNEAQLEKSRLLSDRFSAERPKGSFSTLEIQRTEQGDSAMYLCASSLQQTNSPLHFGNGTRLTVT.